This entry lists 23 T cell receptor beta chains sequenced from one sample in a study of T cells in Graves' hyperthyroidism and ophthalmopathy. The CDR3 regions of TCR beta were amplified from RNA transcripts. The TCR CDR3 was amplified in a first-round RT-PCR using the HTBI primer set. One entry per CDR3 protein results from TCRdb running MiXCR on the multiplex PCR reads. Of around 450,000 distinct CDR3 sequences in the sample, around 16% were seen once. The sample taken for sequencing was blood. These receptors came from a woman aged 18-30 years with Graves' hyperthyroidism.

Ten or more counts support this clonotype. Compared with germline, one end of the junction differs, possibly owing to a read error. The V call is TRBV20-1, the J call TRBJ1-2; unclear D gene. Germline CDR1 is DFQATT and CDR2 is SNEGSKA (reference sequence). The CDR3 spans 10 residues. The CDR3 sequence: CSASHGGYTF. CDR3 coding DNA: TGCAGTGCAAGTCATGGCGGCTACACTTTC.

This clonotype was seen repeatedly, ten times or more. V is TRBV5-5 and J is TRBJ1-2, with D maybe TRBD1 (6 bases). V was trimmed by 4 bases and J by 4 bases, leaving 17 bases between them. Germline lookup yields CDR1 SGHKS and CDR2 YYEKEE (reference sequence). CDR3 size: 15 residues. The CDR3 sequence: CASSLTGGGSYGYTF. The CDR3 bases are TGTGCCAGCAGCCTGACAGGCGGAGGAAGCTATGGCTACACCTTC.

Regarding this clonotype: A read error may explain this, as a much larger clone is one base away. The chain joins TRBV5-5 to TRBJ2-1; 8 bases map to TRBD2. This CDR3 region has 15 residues. The V and J ends lost 1 base and 5 bases, in that order; junction bases with no gene match: 5. Germline assignment: CDR1 SGHKS and CDR2 YYEKEE (reference sequence). CDR3 sequence reads: CASSLFSGEHNEQFF. In DNA, the CDR3 is TGTGCCAGCAGCTTGTTTAGCGGGGAGCACAATGAGCAGTTCTTC.

In the case of this clonotype: A much bigger clone sits one base away, suggesting this may be a read error. This sequence joins TRBV5-1 and TRBJ1-2; D is unclear. CDR1 is SGHRS and CDR2 is YFSETQ in the germline V gene. The CDR3 has 14 residues. The CDR3 DNA is TGCGCCAGCAGCTTAGAACAGAATAACTGTGGCTACACCTTC. This sequence encodes CASSLEQNNCGYTF.

This clonotype was picked up many times. The chain combines TRBV11-2 with TRBJ1-1; 8 positions match TRBD1. The germline gives CDR1 SGHAT, CDR2 FQNNGV. CDR3 length: 16 amino acids. The J segment lost 0 bases and the V segment lost 1 base, leaving 4 bases of the junction unmatched. The chain's CDR3 is CASSLASGGVNTEAFF. CDR3 bases: TGTGCCAGCAGCTTAGCATCAGGGGGCGTGAACACTGAAGCTTTCTTT.

CDR3 bases: TGTGCCAGCAGCTTGGAAATGACAGCCTACGAGCAGTACTTC. It specifies CASSLEMTAYEQYF. The V and J genes are TRBV5-8 and TRBJ2-7, with D possibly being TRBD1 (5 bases). This CDR3 region has 14 residues. Germline CDR1 SGHTS, CDR2 YDEGEE. V was clipped by 0 bases and J by 2 bases, with 9 bases between them.

CDR3 sequence: CSASGLAGSHEQFF. The CDR3, as DNA: TGCAGTGCTTCGGGACTAGCGGGAAGCCATGAGCAGTTCTTC. This chain uses TRBV20-1 with TRBJ2-1; 13 bases match TRBD2. The V gene end was trimmed by 5 bases and the J gene end by 8 bases; junction bases not matched to a gene: 6. Germline lookup yields CDR1 DFQATT and CDR2 SNEGSKA (reference sequence). The CDR3 has 14 residues.

This clonotype was detected only a few times. The V and J genes are TRBV4-3 and TRBJ1-2; D ambiguous. Germline assignment: CDR1 LGHNA and CDR2 YSLEER. Trimming left V 1 base short and J 8 bases short, with 14 bases between. This CDR3 is built from 14 residues. The CDR3 DNA follows: TGCGCCAGCAGCCAAGTGCCGACCCCGGGGGGCTACACCTTC. Translation: CASSQVPTPGGYTF.

In this sample, this clonotype turned up many times. V is TRBV2 and J is TRBJ1-3; 8 nucleotides align to TRBD1. The germline CDR1 and CDR2 sequences are SNHLY and FYNNEI. V gave up 5 bases and J gave up 5 bases; unmatched junction bases: 2. This CDR3 has 13 amino acids. Here the CDR3 reads CASSQGARNTIYF. The CDR3 bases are TGTGCCAGCAGTCAGGGGGCGCGAAACACCATATATTTT.

This clonotype was recorded a few times. The chain links TRBV29-1 to TRBJ2-2; D possibly uses TRBD1 or TRBD2 (5 bases each). Germline CDR1 SQVTM, CDR2 ANQGSEA. This CDR3 is built from 15 residues. With 7 bases removed from V and 0 bases from J, the gap between germline ends came to 15 bases. The CDR3 bases are TGCAGCGCCGGAACCGGGACGTCGAACACCGGGGAGCTGTTTTTT. It specifies CSAGTGTSNTGELFF.

In this sample, this clonotype turned up many times. This chain connects TRBV20-1 to TRBJ2-7; 10 bases are a match to TRBD2. Germline V gene lookup returns CDR1 DFQATT and CDR2 SNEGSKA (reference sequence). CDR3 length: 14 residues. J gave up 0 bases and V 2 bases, and 1 base lay outside the gene matches. In DNA, the CDR3 is TGCAGTGCTAGACTAGCGGGAGACTCCTACGAGCAGTACTTC. Its protein is CSARLAGDSYEQYF.

This clonotype was seen ten or more times. The chain combines TRBV12-3 or TRBV12-4 with TRBJ2-7; D is ambiguous. The CDR3 has 14 amino acids. V lost 1 base and J 0 bases, leaving 7 bases between the germline ends. CDR3 protein: CASSLGRSSYEQYF. The CDR3 DNA reads as TGTGCCAGCAGTTTAGGCAGGAGCTCCTACGAGCAGTACTTC.

This clonotype has a count of ten or more. The chain carries TRBV27 and TRBJ2-1; 13 bases map to TRBD2. The germline V gene encodes CDR1 MNHEY and CDR2 SMNVEV (reference sequence). The ends lost 4 bases at V and 6 bases at J; junction bases unmatched: 9. This CDR3 spans 17 amino acids. In DNA form, the CDR3 reads TGTGCCAGCAGTTCATCACCCGGACTAGCGGGAGTCAATGAGCAGTTCTTC. Its protein is CASSSSPGLAGVNEQFF.

This clonotype was seen ten or more times. In DNA form, the CDR3 reads TGTGCCAGCAGTTTACCTAGCAGACCATACGAGCAGTACTTC. This sequence encodes CASSLPSRPYEQYF. This chain links TRBV28 with TRBJ2-7; possible D gene TRBD2, 5 bases. The CDR3 is 14 amino acids. The germline V gene encodes CDR1 MDHEN and CDR2 SYDVKM. With 2 bases removed from V and 4 bases from J, the gap between germline ends came to 12 bases.

The DNA of the CDR3 is TGTGCCAGCAGCGTAGTCCCCGGACAGGGGGCATACTATGGCTACACCTTC. This codes for CASSVVPGQGAYYGYTF. The chain uses TRBV9 and TRBJ1-2; 11 bases are a match to TRBD1. Looked up from germline, CDR1 is SGDLS and CDR2 is YYNGEE. The trim removed 0 bases at V and 3 bases at J, leaving 7 bases unmatched. This CDR3 has 17 amino acids.

About this clonotype: A much more abundant neighbour one base away suggests this may be a read error. V is TRBV2 and J is TRBJ1-6, with D hard to call. CDR3 length: 13 residues. Germline V gene lookup returns CDR1 SNHLY and CDR2 FYNNEI. The V end was cut by 8 bases, the J end by 7 bases, with 12 bases between. The DNA of the CDR3 is TGTGCCAGCGGTGGGTTGCCGAATTCACCCCTCCACTTT. Protein product: CASGGLPNSPLHF.

This clonotype was seen at least ten times. The rearrangement links TRBV7-2 to TRBJ2-1, with 13 bases lining up with TRBD2. Looked up from germline, CDR1 is SGHTA and CDR2 is FQGNSA. This CDR3 spans 15 amino acids. Germline trimming cut 1 base from V and 9 bases from J; bases unmatched to any gene: 3. The CDR3 bases are TGTGCCAGCAGCTTAGAACTAGCGGGAGGGGTTGAGCAGTTCTTC. Protein sequence: CASSLELAGGVEQFF.

This clonotype was found many times. The rearrangement uses TRBV12-3 or TRBV12-4 and TRBJ2-5; the match to TRBD2 covers 9 bases. This CDR3 contains 14 residues. The junction had 4 bases not matched to a gene; V was cut back by 3 bases and J by 5 bases. In nucleotides, the CDR3 is TGTGCCAGCAGTTTTGCGGGGGGGTCGGAGACCCAGTACTTC. This translates into CASSFAGGSETQYF.

Worth noting for this clonotype: The junction shows a germline mismatch at one end, possibly a read error. The chain carries TRBV5-1 and TRBJ1-2, with D hard to call. The CDR3 is made up of 16 amino acids. The germline V gene has CDR1 SGHRS and CDR2 YFSETQ. CDR3 in DNA: TGTGCCAGCAGCTTGACACTAAACCCTGTAGGGAATGGCTACACCTTC. Its translation: CASSLTLNPVGNGYTF.

The CDR3 DNA follows: TGCAGTGCGATGGACAGGGACCCATATCAGCCCCAGCATTTT. Translating it yields CSAMDRDPYQPQHF. The genes are TRBV20-1 and TRBJ1-5, with 8 bases matching TRBD1. This CDR3 is built from 14 residues. V was pared by 6 bases and J by 5 bases, with 9 bases of the junction left unmatched. Germline V gene data show CDR1 as DFQATT and CDR2 as SNEGSKA (reference sequence).

The chain carries TRBV6-4 and TRBJ2-1; 15 bases are shared with TRBD2. CDR1 and CDR2 (germline): MRHNA, SNTAGT. CDR3 length: 16 residues. The ends lost 11 bases at V and 5 bases at J; junction bases unmatched: 10. The CDR3 sequence: CAQRGLAGGLNNEQFF. CDR3 sequence (DNA): TGTGCCCAGCGGGGACTAGCGGGAGGACTAAACAATGAGCAGTTCTTC.

This clonotype was recorded many times. The J gene is TRBJ2-5, the V gene TRBV6-2 or TRBV6-3, with D unresolved. V lost 3 bases to trimming and J lost 1 base, with 9 bases between them. The CDR3 is made up of 14 amino acids. The germline V gene has CDR1 MNHEY and CDR2 SVGEGT. The chain's CDR3 is CASSYGQFQETQYF. The CDR3 region has the DNA TGTGCCAGCAGTTATGGCCAGTTCCAAGAGACCCAGTACTTC.

With respect to this clonotype: This may come from a read error, since a much larger clone is one base off. J is TRBJ2-1 and V is TRBV6-5; 7 nucleotides align to TRBD2. The end of the DNA aligns better with TRBJ2-7, so the J call may be wrong. This CDR3 spans 16 amino acids. CDR1 and CDR2 from the germline V gene are MNHEY and SVGAGI. The chain's CDR3 is CASSYLRGSSYNEQYF. The CDR3 nucleotides read TGTGCCAGCAGTTACCTGCGGGGGAGCTCCTACAATGAGCAGTACTTC.